Presented here are 32 T cell receptor beta chains from one specimen sequenced in a study of blood T cells in healthy people across ages. Together with a sample-barcoded 5' primer, a J-beta primer mix was included in a second PCR lasting roughly 6 to 12 cycles. TCRdb ran MiXCR on the 5' RACE reads and lists one entry per CDR3 protein. The sample carries around 970,000 distinct CDR3 sequences, roughly half recorded once. Sequenced: blood. These receptors all come from a woman aged 55 to 70 in good health.

This clonotype was observed at least ten times. V usage is TRBV7-2 and J usage is TRBJ2-7; tentatively, D is TRBD1 or TRBD2 (6 bases each). This CDR3 has 13 residues. Trimming took 5 bases from V and 7 from J, leaving 15 bases between them. Per the germline V gene, CDR1 is SGHTA and CDR2 is FQGNSA. CDR3 protein: CASSLLGAGEQYF. The CDR3 DNA sequence: TGTGCCAGCAGCCTGCTGGGGGCGGGGGAGCAGTACTTC.

This clonotype was observed a few times. V usage is TRBV7-6 and J usage is TRBJ1-5; 11 nucleotides match TRBD1. The CDR3 is 15 amino acids. The V gene's germline CDR1 is SGHVS and CDR2 FNYEAQ. V dropped 2 bases and J dropped 6; count of bases not matched to a gene: 3. The chain's CDR3 is CASSLMGQGVQPQHF. CDR3 coding DNA: TGTGCCAGCAGCTTAATGGGACAGGGGGTTCAGCCCCAGCATTTT.

The rearrangement links TRBV3-1 to TRBJ2-5; 7 nucleotides align to TRBD1. The junction had 9 bases not matched to a gene; V was cut back by 6 bases and J by 5 bases. Germline assignment: CDR1 LGHDT and CDR2 YNNKEL (reference sequence). This CDR3 region has 14 residues. Here the CDR3 reads CASRPRQGLETQYF. CDR3 DNA: TGTGCCAGCAGGCCCAGACAGGGTCTGGAGACCCAGTACTTC.

This clonotype was counted a few times. The chain employs TRBV7-9 and TRBJ1-2, with 8 nucleotides matching TRBD1. This CDR3 is built from 15 residues. The germline V gene encodes CDR1 SEHNR and CDR2 FQNEAQ (reference sequence). V shed 2 bases, J shed 0 bases, and the junction held 2 bases outside the gene matches. The CDR3 DNA follows: TGTGCCAGCAGCTTACAGGGGGCTTCTAACTATGGCTACACCTTC. This gives the protein CASSLQGASNYGYTF.

The rearrangement joins TRBV28 to TRBJ1-5; D is unclear. The CDR3 extends over 14 amino acids. Trimming stripped 10 bases from V and 4 bases from J, with 17 bases between. Germline V gene sequence: CDR1 MDHEN, CDR2 SYDVKM. CDR3 loop: CATRNPIANQPQHF. CDR3 nucleotides: TGTGCCACCCGAAATCCTATAGCAAATCAGCCCCAGCATTTT.

The table lists this clonotype with a few counts. DNA of the CDR3: TGCAGCGTTTCTACATCCGGGCTAATCTACGAGCAGTACTTC. Translating it yields CSVSTSGLIYEQYF. The rearrangement joins TRBV29-1 to TRBJ2-7; D remains unclear. The ends were cut back, 5 bases at V and 3 bases at J, with 17 bases in the middle. Germline V CDR1 and CDR2: SQVTM, ANQGSEA. CDR3 size: 14 residues.

The V gene is TRBV2, the J gene TRBJ2-7, with TRBD2 matching over 11 bases. V dropped 6 bases and J dropped 3; count of bases not matched to a gene: 7. The CDR3 loop spans 15 amino acids. The V gene's germline CDR1 is SNHLY and CDR2 FYNNEI. The chain's CDR3 is CASRKVAGGDYEQYF. CDR3 coding DNA: TGTGCCAGCAGGAAAGTAGCGGGAGGGGACTACGAGCAGTACTTC.

The sample holds a few counts of this clonotype. The genes are TRBV29-1 and TRBJ1-1, with TRBD1 matching over 7 bases. The ends lost 3 bases at V and 0 bases at J; junction bases unmatched: 4. This CDR3 is 14 amino acids long. Germline assignment: CDR1 SQVTM and CDR2 ANQGSEA. The CDR3 protein is CSVEVTGVNTEAFF. The CDR3 nucleotides read TGCAGCGTTGAGGTTACAGGGGTGAACACTGAAGCTTTCTTT.

The chain recombines TRBV3-1 with TRBJ1-2, with D maybe TRBD1 (5 bases). The V end was cut by 5 bases, the J end by 2 bases, with 42 bases between. The CDR3 runs to 24 residues. Germline V gene lookup returns CDR1 LGHDT and CDR2 YNNKEL (reference sequence). CDR3 sequence reads: CASSYARGISRPGQSPWLNYGYTF. The DNA of the CDR3 is TGTGCCAGCAGCTATGCCCGGGGGATTTCGCGGCCGGGCCAATCCCCATGGCTAAACTATGGCTACACCTTC.

This chain joins TRBV6-6 and TRBJ2-7; 9 positions agree with TRBD1. The trim removed 2 bases at V and 5 bases at J, leaving 4 bases unmatched. The germline V gene encodes CDR1 MNHNY and CDR2 SVGAGI (reference sequence). CDR3 length: 14 residues. The CDR3 DNA follows: TGTGCCAGCAGTTACGGACAGGGGTCGAACGAGCAGTACTTC. Encoded protein: CASSYGQGSNEQYF.

This clonotype was seen just once. J is TRBJ1-2 and V is TRBV9; 9 bases are shared with TRBD1. The germline V gene has CDR1 SGDLS and CDR2 YYNGEE. The ends lost 3 bases at V and 4 bases at J; junction bases unmatched: 4. The CDR3 sequence is 14 residues long. CDR3 sequence (DNA): TGTGCCAGCAGCGAGGGACAGGGATTCTATGGCTACACCTTC. Its protein product is CASSEGQGFYGYTF.

This clonotype was detected only a few times. This rearrangement joins TRBV3-1 to TRBJ1-6, with 10 nucleotides matching TRBD1. J was trimmed by 9 bases and V by 5 bases; bases with no gene match: 10. The CDR3 covers 16 residues. CDR1 and CDR2 from the germline V gene are LGHDT and YNNKEL (reference sequence). The CDR3 nucleotides are TGTGCCAGCAGCTCTGGTTCGGGACAGGGGTCTTCACCCCTCCACTTT. This sequence encodes CASSSGSGQGSSPLHF. Based on the CDR3 plus reference TRBV3-1 and TRBJ1-6, the full variable domain is DTAVSQTPKYLVTQMGNDKSIKCEQNLGHDTMYWYKQDSKKFLKIMFSYNNKELIINETVPNRFSPKSPDKAHLNLHINSLELGDSAVYFCASSSGSGQGSSPLHFGNGTRLTVT.

J is TRBJ2-6 and V is TRBV29-1; 7 bases are shared with TRBD1. Germline V gene lookup returns CDR1 SQVTM and CDR2 ANQGSEA. The CDR3 length is 18 residues. V was pared by 6 bases and J by 0 bases, with 14 bases of the junction left unmatched. The CDR3: CSVVPLRDSASGANVLTF. CDR3 nucleotide sequence: TGCAGCGTCGTTCCTCTTAGGGACAGCGCCTCTGGGGCCAACGTCCTGACTTTC.

The chain uses TRBV7-9 and TRBJ2-6, with D possibly being TRBD1 (6 bases). The CDR3 is made up of 17 amino acids. Germline lookup yields CDR1 SEHNR and CDR2 FQNEAQ (reference sequence). V was shortened by 3 bases and J by 0 bases, with 12 bases between the two germline ends. The CDR3 protein is CASSFRQASSGANVLTF. The CDR3 region has the DNA TGTGCCAGCAGCTTCCGACAGGCGAGCTCTGGGGCCAACGTCCTGACTTTC.

This clonotype has only a few counts. The J gene is TRBJ2-7, the V gene TRBV20-1; 11 positions match TRBD2. This CDR3 is 15 amino acids long. Germline lookup yields CDR1 DFQATT and CDR2 SNEGSKA (reference sequence). V lost 4 bases to trimming and J lost 2 bases; unmatched junction nucleotides: 7. The CDR3 sequence is CSATGTSGLTYEQYF. DNA of the CDR3: TGCAGTGCTACAGGGACTAGCGGCTTGACCTACGAGCAGTACTTC.

The chain employs TRBV9 and TRBJ1-1; D is possibly TRBD1 (6 bases). Trimming took off 3 bases at V and 5 bases at J, with 20 bases between the two ends. The CDR3 runs to 16 residues. Per the germline V gene, CDR1 is SGDLS and CDR2 is YYNGEE. The CDR3 nucleotides are TGTGCCAGCAGCGAGCCCCTGGGCAGGGGAAGGACTGAAGCTTTCTTT. It translates to CASSEPLGRGRTEAFF.

CDR3 sequence reads: CASSNLGGRTYEQYF. DNA of the CDR3: TGTGCCAGCAGTAACCTAGGTGGGAGGACATACGAGCAGTACTTC. This chain links TRBV2 with TRBJ2-4; the D gene is possibly TRBD2 (6 bases). The DNA matches TRBJ2-7 better at its end, which makes the J call doubtful. CDR1 and CDR2 (germline): SNHLY, FYNNEI. This CDR3 region has 15 residues.

The chain is built from TRBV5-1 and TRBJ2-4; tentatively, D is TRBD2 (6 bases). The DNA end lines up better with TRBJ2-7; the J call may be wrong. CDR3 length equals 14 residues. CDR1 is SGHRS, CDR2 YFSETQ, per germline. The CDR3 is CASSVSSAAYEQYF. The CDR3 DNA sequence: TGCGCCAGCAGCGTGTCTAGCGCGGCCTACGAGCAGTACTTC.

Only a few counts were recorded for this clonotype. This sequence joins TRBV13 and TRBJ2-7; 8 bases line up with TRBD2. The junction had 5 bases not matched to a gene; V was cut back by 0 bases and J by 7 bases. In germline, CDR1 is PRHDT, CDR2 FYEKMQ (reference sequence). The CDR3 loop spans 14 amino acids. CDR3 DNA sequence: TGTGCCAGCAGCTTAGGGACTAGCGCCAAGGAGCAGTACTTC. This encodes CASSLGTSAKEQYF.

This chain links TRBV5-6 with TRBJ2-7; TRBD1 might be the D (5 bases). The CDR3 consists of 15 residues. Trimming pared 4 bases from V and 2 bases from J, leaving 16 bases between. The germline gives CDR1 SGHDT, CDR2 YYEEEE. CDR3 coding DNA: TGTGCCAGCAGCCTCGGCGACAGCTCTCCCTACGAGCAGTACTTC. It encodes CASSLGDSSPYEQYF.

The V call is TRBV5-4, the J call TRBJ1-6; no clear D. The CDR3 loop spans 14 amino acids. V was pared by 2 bases and J by 6 bases, with 9 bases between. CDR1 is SGHNT and CDR2 is YYREEE in the germline V gene (reference sequence). CDR3 sequence (DNA): TGTGCCAGCAGCTTCCTACAAACTAATTCACCCCTCCACTTT. Protein: CASSFLQTNSPLHF.

J is TRBJ2-5 and V is TRBV15; TRBD2 matches at 9 bases. The germline CDR1 and CDR2 sequences are LNHNV and YYDKDF (reference sequence). Losses at the gene ends were 2 bases for V and 11 bases for J; bases not matched to a gene: 9. This CDR3 comprises 14 residues. For the CDR3, the DNA is TGTGCCACCAGCAGATCAGCGGGAGGTGGTGAGCAGTACTTC. Protein sequence: CATSRSAGGGEQYF. The variable domain in full, with the rest retrieved from reference TRBV15 and TRBJ2-5, is DAMVIQNPRYQVTQFGKPVTLSCSQTLNHNVMYWYQQKSSQAPKLLFHYYDKDFNNEADTPDNFQSRRPNTSFCFLDIRSPGLGDTAMYLCATSRSAGGGEQYFGPGTRLLVL.

The chain combines TRBV28 with TRBJ2-3; TRBD2 matches at 12 bases. Per germline, CDR1 MDHEN and CDR2 SYDVKM. This CDR3 region has 15 residues. Trimming cost V 8 bases and J 6 bases; bases outside gene matches: 9. The CDR3 DNA reads TGTGCCAGCCATTCTAGCGGGAGGGCCAGGGATACGCAGTATTTT. Protein sequence: CASHSSGRARDTQYF.

The chain carries TRBV5-4 and TRBJ2-5, with 10 positions matching TRBD1. V lost 5 bases and J lost 3; bases outside the gene matches: 4. CDR3 length: 14 residues. Germline values: CDR1 SGHNT, CDR2 YYREEE (reference sequence). CDR3 in amino acids: CASREGQGKETQYF. The DNA for the CDR3 is TGTGCCAGCAGGGAGGGACAGGGGAAAGAGACCCAGTACTTC.

This clonotype was observed a handful of times. CDR3 in DNA: TGTGCCAGCAGCCCCGACAGGACAAGTACCTACGAGCAGTACTTC. Translating it yields CASSPDRTSTYEQYF. The chain recombines TRBV7-2 with TRBJ2-7; D possibly corresponds to TRBD1 (6 bases). Trimming took off 5 bases at V and 2 bases at J, with 16 bases between the two ends. Germline values: CDR1 SGHTA, CDR2 FQGNSA. This CDR3 contains 15 residues.

This chain connects TRBV6-5 to TRBJ1-4; D not certain. V lost 5 bases and J 7 bases, leaving 20 bases between the germline ends. In germline, CDR1 is MNHEY, CDR2 SVGAGI. The CDR3 contains 16 residues. Here the CDR3 DNA reads TGTGCCAGCAGTCTTATAACGGCCGGACGGGGTGAAAAACTGTTTTTT. Its translation is CASSLITAGRGEKLFF.

For the CDR3, the DNA is TGTGCCAGCAGCCAAGAGGGACAGGGGAATAGCAATCAGCCCCAGCATTTT. This translates into CASSQEGQGNSNQPQHF. The V gene is TRBV4-2, the J gene TRBJ1-5; TRBD1 matches at 10 bases. Germline CDR1 LGHNA, CDR2 YNFKEQ. The CDR3 runs 17 residues. V lost 0 bases and J lost 0; bases outside the gene matches: 2.

This chain uses TRBV11-3 with TRBJ2-3; D remains unclear. The CDR3 is 13 amino acids. Germline values: CDR1 SGHNT, CDR2 YENEEA. The V and J ends lost 2 bases and 2 bases respectively, with 5 bases between them. CDR3: CASSLILTDTQYF. In DNA, the CDR3 is TGTGCCAGCAGCTTAATCCTCACAGATACGCAGTATTTT.

The chain links TRBV7-3 to TRBJ2-6, with D tentatively TRBD1 (5 bases). The germline gives CDR1 SGHTA, CDR2 FQGTGA. Trimming removed 0 bases at V and 4 bases at J, with 7 bases between. The CDR3 runs to 15 residues. The chain's CDR3 is CASSLTRQGANVLTF. The DNA of the CDR3 is TGTGCCAGCAGCTTAACAAGACAGGGGGCCAACGTCCTGACTTTC.

This clonotype is a singleton in its sample. This chain uses TRBV5-6 with TRBJ1-2, with D uncertain. The CDR3 has 15 residues. Germline assignment: CDR1 SGHDT and CDR2 YYEEEE. Trimming cost V 4 bases and J 8 bases, with 21 bases left between them. For the CDR3, the DNA is TGTGCCAGCAGCCCGACGCCGTCCCTTCCTACCGGCTACACCTTC. Encoded protein: CASSPTPSLPTGYTF.

This clonotype turned up a few times. This sequence joins TRBV6-5 and TRBJ2-5; TRBD1 matches 7 bases. Germline CDR1 and CDR2: MNHEY and SVGAGI. J lost 3 bases, V lost 6 bases, and 7 bases had no gene match. The CDR3 is 14 amino acids. CDR3 amino acids: CASRRQGVKETQYF. In nucleotides, the CDR3 is TGTGCCAGCAGACGACAGGGAGTTAAAGAGACCCAGTACTTC.

The chain joins TRBV12-3 or TRBV12-4 to TRBJ2-7, with D perhaps matching TRBD1 or TRBD2 (6 bases each). V lost 3 bases and J lost 0, with 9 bases in between. The CDR3 extends over 14 amino acids. The chain's CDR3 is CASSFRGRSYEQYF. The CDR3 DNA sequence: TGTGCCAGCAGTTTCCGGGGGCGCTCCTACGAGCAGTACTTC.